A selection of T cell receptor beta chains follows, all from one sample in a study of blood T cell repertoires in COVID-19. TCRdb's table, derived via immunoSEQ multiplex PCR, lists solely in-frame clones and lacks some. The data hold 110,000 to 150,000 clones, with roughly 91% observed a single time. Sequencing was carried out using peripheral blood. The receptors here all came from a man in his fifties or sixties with active or convalescent COVID-19. Both conserved end residues are part of each CDR3. A D gene is named only where the DNA matches it firmly.

V gene,J gene,D gene,CDR3 DNA,CDR3 protein
TRBV7-2,TRBJ1-1,TRBD1,TGTGCCAGCAGCTTAGCGGGACAGGGCCTGCTCACTGAAGCTTTCTTT,CASSLAGQGLLTEAFF
TRBV5-1,TRBJ2-7,-,TGCGCCAGCAGCGTCGACAGGTCCCGCGGCGAGCAGTACTTC,CASSVDRSRGEQYF
TRBV15,TRBJ2-7,TRBD1,TGTGCCACCAGCAGATCTTTACAGGGGGCGTACGAGCAGTACTTC,CATSRSLQGAYEQYF
TRBV9,TRBJ2-3,TRBD2,TGTGCCAGCAGCGTAGAGGCTAGCGGAGCTAGCACAGATACGCAGTATTTT,CASSVEASGASTDTQYF
TRBV18,TRBJ2-7,-,TGTGCCAGCTCATTAGCGGATTACCCCTCCTACGAGCAGTACTTC,CASSLADYPSYEQYF
TRBV21-1,TRBJ1-5,-,TGTGCCAGCAGTCAACCCAGGGCTAGCTATTCTCGAAGGGCGACAGGGGAGGATCAGCCCCAGCATTTT,CASSQPRASYSRRATGEDQPQHF
TRBV21-1,TRBJ2-4,-,TGTGCCAGCAGCAGGACCAGTGGGGAGGACAAAAACATTCAGTACTTC,CASSRTSGEDKNIQYF
TRBV28,TRBJ1-4,-,TGTGCCAGCAGTCAGGGAGGGACTAATGAAAAACTGTTTTTT,CASSQGGTNEKLFF
TRBV6-5,TRBJ1-2,TRBD1,TGTGCCAGCGGTTCCAGGGGGTCGGACTATGGCTACACCTTC,CASGSRGSDYGYTF
TRBV6-6,TRBJ1-6,-,TGTGCCAGCAGTGACTACAGGGAAAGCCCCCTCCACTTT,CASSDYRESPLHF